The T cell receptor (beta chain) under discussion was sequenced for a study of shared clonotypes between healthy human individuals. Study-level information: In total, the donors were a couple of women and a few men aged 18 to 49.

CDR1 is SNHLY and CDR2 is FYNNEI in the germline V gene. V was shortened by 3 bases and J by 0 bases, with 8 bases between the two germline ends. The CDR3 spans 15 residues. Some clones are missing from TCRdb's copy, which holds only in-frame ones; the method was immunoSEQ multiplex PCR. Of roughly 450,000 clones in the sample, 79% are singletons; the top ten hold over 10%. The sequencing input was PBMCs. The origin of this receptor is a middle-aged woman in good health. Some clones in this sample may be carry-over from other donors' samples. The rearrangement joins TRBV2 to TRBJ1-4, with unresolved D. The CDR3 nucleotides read TGTGCCAGCAGTGACGGACCGACAACTAATGAAAAACTGTTTTTT. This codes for CASSDGPTTNEKLFF.